The subject of this entry is one T cell receptor beta chain. The CDR3 runs 13 residues. Trimming cost V 7 bases and J 0 bases, with 9 bases left between them. The germline CDR1 and CDR2 sequences are LNHDA and SQIVND (reference sequence). Clones were read by immunoSEQ multiplex PCR, and TCRdb kept only the in-frame ones, dropping some. The sample records about 130,000 clones, approximately 86% being singletons. The data belong to a study of blood T cell repertoires in COVID-19. The gene calls are TRBV19 and TRBJ1-2; D remains unclear. Sequencing used PBMCs or T cells enriched from blood (not recorded which). The TCR comes from a woman between 45 and 60 years old who had recovered from COVID-19. CDR3 residues: CASNPGTNYGYTF. CDR3 in DNA: TGTGCCAGTAACCCGGGAACTAACTATGGCTACACCTTC.